One and the same sample provided the 8 T cell receptor beta chains below, sequenced in a study of blood T cell repertoires in COVID-19. Measured with immunoSEQ multiplex PCR; TCRdb has only the in-frame clones, and not every one. The data contain approximately 150,000 clones, 84% of them singletons. Sequencing was performed on peripheral blood. Receptor source: a man in his fifties or sixties with acute or convalescent COVID-19.

A remark on this clone: Additional DNA sequences in this sample encode the identical CDR3. CDR3 bases: TGTGCCTGGAGTGTTCTAGGGGGAAATGAAAAACTGTTTTTT. This encodes CAWSVLGGNEKLFF. This chain uses TRBV30 with TRBJ1-4; possible D gene TRBD1, 6 bases. The CDR3 covers 14 residues. V was clipped by 0 bases and J by 5 bases, with 10 bases between them. CDR1 and CDR2 from the germline V gene are GTSNPN and SVGIG (reference sequence).

The chain uses TRBV3-1 (or the pseudogene TRBV3-2) and TRBJ1-1; no clear D gene. CDR1 and CDR2 from the germline V gene are LGHDT and YNNKEL (reference sequence). This CDR3 has 13 amino acids. Trimming took off 2 bases at V and 3 bases at J, with 7 bases between the two ends. The CDR3 DNA is TGTGCCAGCAGCCAAATCACAGACACTGAAGCTTTCTTT. Translating gives CASSQITDTEAFF.

The chain couples TRBV12-5 to TRBJ2-3; TRBD1 matches 8 bases. Per germline, CDR1 LGHNT and CDR2 FRNRAP. The V and J ends lost 5 bases and 0 bases, in that order; junction bases with no gene match: 7. The CDR3 totals 16 residues. CDR3 region: CASGNPGQESTDTQYF. In DNA form, the CDR3 reads TGTGCTAGTGGTAACCCGGGACAGGAAAGCACAGATACGCAGTATTTT.

The rearrangement uses TRBV5-4 and TRBJ1-2; no definite D call. The CDR3 spans 15 residues. Germline assignment: CDR1 SGHNT and CDR2 YYREEE (reference sequence). Trimming stripped 0 bases from V and 2 bases from J, with 11 bases between. The CDR3: CASSLVGLTNYGYTF. CDR3 DNA sequence: TGTGCCAGCAGCTTGGTAGGACTGACGAACTATGGCTACACCTTC. Complete variable domain (other parts from reference TRBV5-4 and TRBJ1-2): ETGVTQSPTHLIKTRGQQVTLRCSSQSGHNTVSWYQQALGQGPQFIFQYYREEENGRGNFPPRFSGLQFPNYSSELNVNALELDDSALYLCASSLVGLTNYGYTFGSGTRLTVV.

V usage is TRBV5-1 and J usage is TRBJ2-7; the D gene is possibly TRBD1 (5 bases). With 0 bases removed from V and 4 bases from J, the gap between germline ends came to 14 bases. Germline V CDR1 and CDR2: SGHRS, YFSETQ. The CDR3 loop spans 15 amino acids. Here the CDR3 DNA reads TGCGCCAGCAGCTTGGCAGGGTTGGGATTGTACGAGCAGTACTTC. It yields the protein CASSLAGLGLYEQYF. Using reference TRBV5-1 and TRBJ2-7 for the parts outside the CDR3, the full variable domain is KAGVTQTPRYLIKTRGQQVTLSCSPISGHRSVSWYQQTPGQGLQFLFEYFSETQRNKGNFPGRFSGRQFSNSRSEMNVSTLELGDSALYLCASSLAGLGLYEQYFGPGTRLTVT.

The chain uses TRBV29-1 and TRBJ2-5, with a weak D call TRBD2 (6 bases). CDR3 length: 16 amino acids. Germline V gene data show CDR1 as SQVTM and CDR2 as ANQGSEA. The V gene lost 7 bases and the J gene lost 0 bases, with 21 bases spanning the gap. CDR3 DNA: TGCAGCGCAAACGGCGGGACGGTAGGCAACCAAGAGACCCAGTACTTC. Residues: CSANGGTVGNQETQYF.

The V call is TRBV7-2, the J call TRBJ2-4; possibly TRBD1 for D (5 bases). The germline V gene has CDR1 SGHTA and CDR2 FQGNSA. Trimming cost V 4 bases and J 1 base, with 8 bases left between them. The CDR3 length is 14 residues. DNA of the CDR3: TGTGCCAGCAGCTGGGGCCCCGCCAAAAACATTCAGTACTTC. It yields the protein CASSWGPAKNIQYF.

The chain employs TRBV30 and TRBJ2-3; 11 nucleotides line up with TRBD2. Germline values: CDR1 GTSNPN, CDR2 SVGIG (reference sequence). The CDR3 extends over 15 amino acids. Trimming cost V 2 bases and J 5 bases; bases outside gene matches: 6. Here the CDR3 reads CAWSRVAGGKDTQYF. The CDR3 coding sequence is TGTGCCTGGAGTAGGGTAGCGGGAGGGAAAGATACGCAGTATTTT.